The 13 T cell receptor beta chains in this list originate from one sample, sequenced in a study of T cell responses to AZD1222 COVID-19 vaccine. Profiling relied on immunoSEQ multiplex PCR, and the TCRdb table lists in-frame clones only, not all of them. The data show some 120,000 clones, around nine tenths seen once. Source: peripheral blood, taken on day 0 of MenACWY control vaccination. The receptors originated from an adult in good health.

For the CDR3, the DNA is TGTGCCAGCAGTGAATCGGAGACGTCCTACGAGCAGTACTTC. Translating it yields CASSESETSYEQYF. V usage is TRBV6-1 and J usage is TRBJ2-7; D not resolved. Germline CDR1 is MNHNS and CDR2 is SASEGT. This CDR3 region has 14 residues. Trimming pared 2 bases from V and 1 base from J, leaving 9 bases between.

The J gene is TRBJ1-2, the V gene TRBV27, with D possibly matching TRBD1 (5 bases). Trimming stripped 7 bases from V and 0 bases from J, with 15 bases between. This CDR3 is 15 amino acids long. Germline values: CDR1 MNHEY, CDR2 SMNVEV (reference sequence). The CDR3 DNA sequence: TGTGCCAGCAAAATTGGGGGACCTCCTAACTATGGCTACACCTTC. Amino acid sequence: CASKIGGPPNYGYTF.

This chain connects TRBV19 to TRBJ1-5, with a weak D call TRBD1 (6 bases). The CDR3 has 12 amino acids. Germline V gene sequence: CDR1 LNHDA, CDR2 SQIVND (reference sequence). Trimming removed 7 bases at V and 4 bases at J, with 8 bases between. The CDR3 loop is CASTGDNQPQHF. CDR3 DNA sequence: TGTGCCAGTACAGGGGATAATCAGCCCCAGCATTTT.

The chain joins TRBV6-2 or TRBV6-3 to TRBJ2-7, with D unresolved. Trimming took off 4 bases at V and 7 bases at J, with 8 bases between the two ends. The CDR3 has 11 amino acids. Looked up from germline, CDR1 is MNHEY and CDR2 is SVGEGT. The CDR3 here is CASSSGREQYF. In DNA form, the CDR3 reads TGTGCCAGCAGTTCTGGGCGAGAGCAGTACTTC.

V usage is TRBV3-1 (or the pseudogene TRBV3-2) and J usage is TRBJ2-3; D may be TRBD2 (5 bases). This CDR3 is built from 15 residues. Germline-derived CDR1 and CDR2 are LGHDT and YNNKEL (reference sequence). V lost 4 bases to trimming and J lost 2 bases, with 13 bases between them. This CDR3 reads CASSPTNGITDTQYF. The CDR3 DNA reads TGTGCCAGCAGCCCAACCAACGGGATCACAGATACGCAGTATTTT.

The chain couples TRBV27 to TRBJ2-1, with D maybe TRBD2 (5 bases). CDR1 MNHEY and CDR2 SMNVEV come from the germline V gene (reference sequence). The CDR3 runs 17 residues. V was trimmed by 3 bases and J by 3 bases, leaving 18 bases between them. The CDR3 is CASSFRAGLSIYNEQFF. CDR3 in DNA: TGTGCCAGCAGTTTTAGGGCGGGCTTGTCGATCTACAATGAGCAGTTCTTC.

The chain has TRBV7-2 and TRBJ1-2; D unresolved. The CDR3 totals 15 residues. Germline V gene data show CDR1 as SGHTA and CDR2 as FQGNSA. Trimming removed 3 bases at V and 0 bases at J, with 11 bases between. As DNA, the CDR3 is TGTGCCAGCAGCTTCGGATCAGGCACTAACTATGGCTACACCTTC. Its protein product is CASSFGSGTNYGYTF. The entire variable domain, with the rest obtained from reference TRBV7-2 and TRBJ1-2, is as follows: GAGVSQSPSNKVTEKGKDVELRCDPISGHTALYWYRQSLGQGLEFLIYFQGNSAPDKSGLPSDRFSAERTGGSVSTLTIQRTQQEDSAVYLCASSFGSGTNYGYTFGSGTRLTVV.

The chain combines TRBV9 with TRBJ2-7; D is ambiguous. CDR1 SGDLS and CDR2 YYNGEE come from the germline V gene. Trimming took 0 bases from V and 1 from J, leaving 11 bases between them. CDR3 length equals 15 residues. CDR3 sequence (DNA): TGTGCCAGCAGCGTAGGGGCAACCTTGTCCTACGAGCAGTACTTC. Translation: CASSVGATLSYEQYF.

The genes are TRBV19 and TRBJ1-2; TRBD1 aligns across 7 bases. CDR1 and CDR2 (germline): LNHDA, SQIVND (reference sequence). This CDR3 spans 15 amino acids. With V trimmed by 4 bases and J by 3 bases, 8 bases remained unmatched. The CDR3 sequence is CASSNVGRGDYGYTF. The CDR3 DNA follows: TGTGCCAGTAGTAATGTCGGCAGGGGGGACTATGGCTACACCTTC.

The chain links TRBV5-6 to TRBJ1-1; TRBD1 is a possible D gene (6 bases). The CDR3 runs to 15 residues. V was pared by 4 bases and J by 1 base, with 14 bases between. Per germline, CDR1 SGHDT and CDR2 YYEEEE. CDR3 nucleotides: TGTGCCAGCAGCCGCCGGACAGAACGGAACACTGAAGCTTTCTTT. Its protein is CASSRRTERNTEAFF.

The chain links TRBV5-1 to TRBJ2-2, with D unresolved. This CDR3 has 15 residues. V was clipped by 3 bases and J by 6 bases, with 15 bases between them. Germline assignment: CDR1 SGHRS and CDR2 YFSETQ. For the CDR3, the DNA is TGCGCCAGCAGCTCCAGCCAGCTTATGGCCGGGGAGCTGTTTTTT. This sequence encodes CASSSSQLMAGELFF.

In its sample, this clone was seen once. V usage is TRBV5-6 and J usage is TRBJ2-7, with D perhaps matching TRBD1 (5 bases). The CDR3 has 15 residues. CDR1 and CDR2 (germline): SGHDT, YYEEEE. Trimming removed 0 bases from V and 3 bases from J, with 13 bases in between. The CDR3 protein is CASSLGRVGHYEQYF. In DNA, the CDR3 is TGTGCCAGCAGCTTGGGCAGGGTGGGGCACTACGAGCAGTACTTC.

The chain carries TRBV10-1 and TRBJ2-7; D call uncertain. The V and J ends lost 3 bases and 0 bases respectively, with 3 bases between them. Germline loops: CDR1 WNHNN, CDR2 SYGVQD (reference sequence). CDR3 length: 12 amino acids. The CDR3 DNA reads TGCGCCAGCAGTGACAGCTCCTACGAGCAGTACTTC. Translated, it gives CASSDSSYEQYF.